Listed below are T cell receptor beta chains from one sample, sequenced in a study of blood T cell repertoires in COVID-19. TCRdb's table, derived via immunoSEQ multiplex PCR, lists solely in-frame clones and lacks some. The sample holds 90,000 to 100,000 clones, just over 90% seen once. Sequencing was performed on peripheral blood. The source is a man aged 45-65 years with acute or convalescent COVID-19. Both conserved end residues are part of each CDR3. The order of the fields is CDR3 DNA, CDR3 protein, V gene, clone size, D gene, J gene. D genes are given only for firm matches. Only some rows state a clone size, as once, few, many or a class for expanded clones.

TGTGCCAGCAGCAACACTATAGAATCGGGGGGTGAGGAGCAGTTCTTC,CASSNTIESGGEEQFF,TRBV2,NA,TRBD2,TRBJ2-1
TGTGCCCCGGGGGGGGCCAACGTCCTGACTTTC,CAPGGANVLTF,TRBV5-8,NA,NA,TRBJ2-6
TGTGCCAGCAGCTTAGATGGGACTAGGGAGTTCTTC,CASSLDGTREFF,TRBV11-2,NA,TRBD2,TRBJ2-1
TGTGCCAGCAGTTCCGCAGCTAACTATGGCTACACCTTC,CASSSAANYGYTF,TRBV6-5,NA,NA,TRBJ1-2
TGTGCCAGCAGTTTAATGAGTCAAGAGACCCAGTACTTC,CASSLMSQETQYF,TRBV27,NA,NA,TRBJ2-5
TGTGCCAGCACGGGGGACTATGGCTACACCTTC,CASTGDYGYTF,TRBV6-6,once,NA,TRBJ1-2
TGTGCCTGGAGAAGCGGGATTGAGGCAGATACGCAGTATTTT,CAWRSGIEADTQYF,TRBV30,NA,TRBD2,TRBJ2-3
TGTGCCAGCAGTTTAGGCCCTCGGGCCTGGGGGAGGTTTGACGATGAGCAGTTCTTC,CASSLGPRAWGRFDDEQFF,TRBV27,NA,NA,TRBJ2-1
TGTGCCAGCAGTTACAGGGAAGAGACCCAGTACTTC,CASSYREETQYF,TRBV2,NA,NA,TRBJ2-5
TGTGCTAGTGCCATCGGGTCCGGGGAGCTGTTTTTT,CASAIGSGELFF,TRBV12-5,NA,NA,TRBJ2-2
TGTGCCAGCAGGCGGGGCAGCTCCTACAATGAGCAGTTCTTC,CASRRGSSYNEQFF,TRBV6-5,NA,NA,TRBJ2-1
TGCGCCAGCAGCAATCCGGGACAGGGGGGCTATGGCTACACCTTC,CASSNPGQGGYGYTF,TRBV5-1,NA,TRBD1,TRBJ1-2
TGCGCCAGCAGCTTGGGGGGACAGGGTATCTACGAGCAGTACTTC,CASSLGGQGIYEQYF,TRBV5-1,NA,TRBD1,TRBJ2-7
TGTGCCAGCAGCCACGGGGGGGCTGGTCAGCCCCAGCATTTT,CASSHGGAGQPQHF,TRBV7-6,NA,NA,TRBJ1-5
TGTGCCAGCAGCAGTCCACGGGGGTTCGGGCGGGGAGCAGATACGCAGTATTTT,CASSSPRGFGRGADTQYF,TRBV7-7,NA,NA,TRBJ2-3
TGTGCCAGCAGCCGTTCCTGGCTAGGAGTAGAGACCCAGTACTTC,CASSRSWLGVETQYF,TRBV6-2/TRBV6-3,NA,NA,TRBJ2-5
TGTGCCAGCAGCGACAGGGGGAGGACAGATACGCAGTATTTT,CASSDRGRTDTQYF,TRBV6-5,NA,TRBD1,TRBJ2-3
TGCGCCAGCAGCCGGACTAGCGGGAGCAGTAATGAGCAGTTCTTC,CASSRTSGSSNEQFF,TRBV5-1,NA,TRBD2,TRBJ2-1
TGTGCCAGCAGTTTAACGGGAGATGGCTACACCTTC,CASSLTGDGYTF,TRBV27,NA,NA,TRBJ1-2
TGTGCCAGCAGCCAAGACTTGGGCGGGGAGCAGTTCTTC,CASSQDLGGEQFF,TRBV14,NA,NA,TRBJ2-1
TGTGCCAGCAGCTTCTATACTTACAATGAGCAGTTCTTC,CASSFYTYNEQFF,TRBV6-1,NA,NA,TRBJ2-1
TGTGCCACCAGTGCTTGGGACAGGGCTTTCAACACCGGGGAGCTGTTTTTT,CATSAWDRAFNTGELFF,TRBV24-1,NA,TRBD1,TRBJ2-2
TGCGCCAGCAGCTCGTGGGACAGGGACGGCACAGATACGCAGTATTTT,CASSSWDRDGTDTQYF,TRBV5-1,NA,TRBD1,TRBJ2-3
TGTGCCAGCAGTCCCCCAGGAGGGGAGTCCTACGAGCAGTACTTC,CASSPPGGESYEQYF,TRBV6-2/TRBV6-3,NA,NA,TRBJ2-7
TGTGCCACCAGTGGAGGGACAGGTCAAGGACCCCAGCATTTT,CATSGGTGQGPQHF,TRBV24-1,NA,TRBD1,TRBJ1-5
TGTGCCAGCAGCTCTAGACAGGGGGGTAACTATGGCTACACCTTC,CASSSRQGGNYGYTF,TRBV5-4,NA,TRBD1,TRBJ1-2
TGTGCCAGCAGTGAACAGGGAAGCACTGAAGCTTTCTTT,CASSEQGSTEAFF,TRBV2,NA,NA,TRBJ1-1
TGTGCCAGCAGATCAGGGTCACTAGCGCGATACAATGAGCAGTTCTTC,CASRSGSLARYNEQFF,TRBV11-3,NA,TRBD2,TRBJ2-1
TGTGCCAGCAGCAAAAAGTCTACAGGGGGCTTCAACGAGCAGTACTTC,CASSKKSTGGFNEQYF,TRBV21-1,NA,NA,TRBJ2-7
TGTGCCAGCTATAGCGGGTATGGGGCCAACGTCCTGACTTTC,CASYSGYGANVLTF,TRBV2,NA,TRBD2,TRBJ2-6
TGTGCCAGCTACATTGTCGGGGGATCTTACAATGAGCAGTTCTTC,CASYIVGGSYNEQFF,TRBV5-6,once,NA,TRBJ2-1
TGTGCTAGTGGTTTGAAGCAGAACACTGAAGCTTTCTTT,CASGLKQNTEAFF,TRBV12-5,NA,NA,TRBJ1-1